This TCR beta chain appears in the sequencing data of a study of T-cell memory formation after mild COVID-19. Study-level results: Shrinking CD4+ clones were chiefly CM and EM; CD8+ ones were chiefly EMRA.

TCR alpha and TCR beta cDNA libraries carrying sample barcodes and UMIs came from 5'RACE with constant-segment primers. TCRdb called the 5' RACE reads again in MiXCR, with one record for every CDR3 protein. The table includes 300,000 to 400,000 distinct CDR3 sequences, less than 20% detected once. Germline V gene lookup returns CDR1 DFQATT and CDR2 SNEGSKA (reference sequence). V was clipped by 2 bases and J by 6 bases, with 13 bases between them. This CDR3 has 13 amino acids. This clonotype was counted at least ten times. What it binds is unknown. This receptor was identified in a man between 18 and 29 years old who had mild COVID-19 (a few samples of this study predate the infection). Cell type and time point are not known. Sequencing was performed on PBMCs or a T cell subset sorted from them (not recorded which). The rearrangement links TRBV20-1 to TRBJ2-5; TRBD1 is a possible D gene (5 bases). The CDR3 is CSARKEGAKTQYF. Here the CDR3 DNA reads TGCAGTGCTAGAAAGGAAGGGGCAAAGACCCAGTACTTC.